Listed below are T cell receptor beta chains from one sample, sequenced in a study of T cells in localized non-small cell lung cancer. This table comes from immunoSEQ multiplex PCR, and its TCRdb copy is limited to in-frame clones, with some not included. The data hold fewer than 3,000 clones, with about 28% observed a single time. Source: lung tumor tissue, taken before any cancer treatment. The receptors shown here come from a man between 40 and 75 years old with stage II squamous cell lung carcinoma. CDR3s include the opening cysteine and the closing phenylalanine or tryptophan. Part of the rows lack a size; the others show once, few, many or a class for expanded clones.

v_gene,j_gene,abundance,CDR3aa
TRBV30,TRBJ2-1,NA,CAWRGGHNEQFF
TRBV11-3,TRBJ2-6,few,CASSLRSSGANVLTF
TRBV11-3,TRBJ1-1,few,CASINPGQGTEAFF
TRBV30,TRBJ2-6,few,CACSGGSGANVLTF
TRBV11-3,TRBJ2-2,medium-sized,CASKQGTGTIGELFF
TRBV18,TRBJ1-5,NA,CASSPRPGLNQPQHF
TRBV6-8,TRBJ2-6,few,CASSDGTGISGANVLTF
TRBV7-5,TRBJ2-2,NA,CASSLLPEGGGELFF
TRBV29-1,TRBJ2-2,NA,CSGLGGPNTGELFF
TRBV19,TRBJ2-5,NA,CATQRQGRETQYF
TRBV28,TRBJ1-2,once,CASSPALNYGYTF
TRBV10-3,TRBJ1-5,few,CASSEVPTGRDQPQHF
TRBV6-8,TRBJ2-3,few,CASRAGQGYTQYF
TRBV6-4,TRBJ2-1,NA,CASSAGSEQFF
TRBV11-3,TRBJ1-1,NA,CASSLGRNTPTEAFF
TRBV30,TRBJ2-1,NA,CACWTGGFNEQFF